This TCR beta chain is from a study of shared clonotypes between healthy human individuals. The study's findings and limits: Generation probabilities of non-shared clonotypes were lower (relative to those shared by all four donors).

Worth noting for this clone: What it binds is unknown.

It was 200 ng DNA, around 32,000 T cell genomes, that sorted-subset replicate PCRs used. Clones were sequenced by immunoSEQ multiplex PCR, and TCRdb holds only the in-frame ones, with some missing. The data show 2 million or so clones, 95% seen once. V was clipped by 1 base and J by 10 bases, with 6 bases between them. Germline V gene sequence: CDR1 SEHNR, CDR2 FQNEAQ (reference sequence). The CDR3 runs 11 residues. The genes are TRBV7-9 and TRBJ2-3; D remains ambiguous. This clonotype was obtained from a man aged 18 to 29 in good health. Sample: naive CD4+ T cells sorted from blood. Specified subset: CD45RA+ positively selected. The CDR3: CASSLEVAQYF. CDR3 bases: TGTGCCAGCAGCTTAGAAGTCGCGCAGTATTTT.